The TCR beta chain described here comes from a study of identical twins. A word on this clonotype: Its target is unknown.

Each cDNA held unique molecular identifiers, and template switching gave it a universal primer site. TCRdb called the 5' RACE reads again in MiXCR, with one record for every CDR3 protein. The sample records about 530,000 distinct CDR3 sequences, 12% to 15% being singletons. All donors were healthy, and all were Caucasian. General observations from the study: Analyses based on zero insertions could be partly confounded by invariant MAIT and iNKT cells. Low generation probability was overrepresented in out-of-frame alpha sequences shared by twins.

Losses at the gene ends were 6 bases for V and 5 bases for J; bases not matched to a gene: 7. Germline loops: CDR1 SGHDN, CDR2 FVKESK. The CDR3 is made up of 15 amino acids. This sample was also put to use in a study of yellow fever vaccine responses in identical twins.

The sequencing sample was made of CD4+ T cells sorted from blood. This chain connects TRBV14 to TRBJ2-3, with TRBD2 matching over 11 bases. The sequence was obtained from a young woman in good health. Here the CDR3 reads CASSKLAGVGDTQYF. The DNA of the CDR3 is TGTGCCAGCAGTAAACTAGCGGGAGTTGGAGATACGCAGTATTTT.